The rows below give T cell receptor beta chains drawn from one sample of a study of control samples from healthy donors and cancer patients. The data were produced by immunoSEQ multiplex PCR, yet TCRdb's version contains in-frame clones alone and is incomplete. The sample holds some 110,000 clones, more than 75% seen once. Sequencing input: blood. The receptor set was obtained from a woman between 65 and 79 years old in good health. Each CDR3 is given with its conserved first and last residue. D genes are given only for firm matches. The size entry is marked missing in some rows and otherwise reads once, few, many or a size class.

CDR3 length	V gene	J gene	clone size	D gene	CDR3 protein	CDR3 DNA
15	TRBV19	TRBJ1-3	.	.	CASSISLFSGNTIYF	TGTGCCAGTAGTATATCCCTCTTCTCTGGAAACACCATATATTTT
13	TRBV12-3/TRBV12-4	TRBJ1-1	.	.	CASSQEMNTEAFF	TGTGCCAGCAGTCAAGAGATGAACACTGAAGCTTTCTTT
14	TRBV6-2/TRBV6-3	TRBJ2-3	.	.	CASSYLTSTDTQYF	TGTGCCAGCAGTTACTTGACCAGCACAGATACGCAGTATTTT
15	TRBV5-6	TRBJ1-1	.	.	CASRNDPGGEAEAFF	TGTGCCAGCAGGAACGACCCCGGGGGGGAAGCTGAAGCTTTCTTT
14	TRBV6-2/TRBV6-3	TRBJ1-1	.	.	CASSYSGADTEAFF	TGTGCCAGCAGTTACTCCGGGGCGGACACTGAAGCTTTCTTT
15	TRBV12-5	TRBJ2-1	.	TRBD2	CASASGGPRSNEQFF	TGTGCTAGTGCCTCGGGGGGGCCAAGATCCAATGAGCAGTTCTTC
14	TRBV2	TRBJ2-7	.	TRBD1	CASELDRGLDEQYF	TGTGCCAGCGAACTGGACAGGGGGCTGGACGAGCAGTACTTC
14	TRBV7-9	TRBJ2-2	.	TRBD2	CASSSSGATGELFF	TGTGCCAGCAGCTCTAGCGGGGCAACCGGGGAGCTGTTTTTT
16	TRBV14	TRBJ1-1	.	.	CASSPGPKGGNTEAFF	TGTGCCAGCAGCCCCGGGCCCAAAGGTGGGAACACTGAAGCTTTCTTT
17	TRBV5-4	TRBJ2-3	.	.	CASSLVRQKFSTDTQYF	TGTGCCAGCAGCTTGGTTCGGCAAAAATTTAGCACAGATACGCAGTATTTT
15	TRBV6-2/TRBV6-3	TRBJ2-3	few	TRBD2	CASSPTSGGSDTQYF	TGTGCCAGCAGTCCAACTTCGGGGGGTTCAGATACGCAGTATTTT
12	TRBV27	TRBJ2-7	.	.	CASSLVRGEQYF	TGTGCCAGCAGTTTGGTTCGTGGCGAGCAGTACTTC
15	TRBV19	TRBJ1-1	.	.	CASSMMGAGFSEAFF	TGTGCCAGTAGTATGATGGGGGCGGGGTTCTCTGAAGCTTTCTTT
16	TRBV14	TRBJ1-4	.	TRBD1	CASSPRDRGPNEKLFF	TGTGCCAGCAGCCCGAGAGACAGGGGACCTAATGAAAAACTGTTTTTT
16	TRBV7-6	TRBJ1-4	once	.	CASSSQGWIANEKLFF	TGTGCCAGCAGCTCCCAAGGGTGGATCGCTAATGAAAAACTGTTTTTT
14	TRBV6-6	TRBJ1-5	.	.	CASSYGDSNQPQHF	TGTGCCAGCAGTTACGGGGATAGCAATCAGCCCCAGCATTTT
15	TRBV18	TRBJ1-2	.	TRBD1	CASSPSGTGVYGYTF	TGTGCCAGCTCACCCTCCGGGACAGGCGTCTATGGCTACACCTTC
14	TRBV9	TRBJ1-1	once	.	CASSVAALGRKAFF	TGTGCCAGCAGCGTAGCGGCTCTGGGGAGGAAAGCTTTCTTT
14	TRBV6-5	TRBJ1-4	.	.	CASRSVGLGEKLFF	TGTGCCAGCAGGAGCGTGGGACTGGGTGAAAAACTGTTTTTT
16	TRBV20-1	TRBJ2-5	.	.	CSASEVATRAQETQYF	TGCAGTGCTAGTGAGGTCGCGACCCGGGCCCAAGAGACCCAGTACTTC
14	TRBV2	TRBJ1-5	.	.	CASSELAGNQPQHF	TGTGCCAGCAGTGAACTAGCGGGAAATCAGCCCCAGCATTTT
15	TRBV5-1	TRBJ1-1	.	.	CASSLVGARDTEAFF	TGCGCCAGCAGCTTGGTAGGGGCGAGGGACACTGAAGCTTTCTTT
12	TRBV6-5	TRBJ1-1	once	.	CASSSPGTEAFF	TGTGCCAGCAGTTCCCCAGGCACTGAAGCTTTCTTT
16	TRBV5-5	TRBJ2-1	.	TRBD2	CASSLGAGGLYNEQFF	TGTGCCAGCAGCTTGGGTGCGGGGGGGTTGTACAATGAGCAGTTCTTC
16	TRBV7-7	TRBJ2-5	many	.	CASSLGRLLSQETQYF	TGTGCCAGCAGCTTAGGGAGACTCCTGTCTCAGGAGACCCAGTACTTC
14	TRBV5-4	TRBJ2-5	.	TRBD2	CASAQAGAGETQYF	TGTGCCAGCGCCCAAGCGGGAGCGGGGGAGACCCAGTACTTC
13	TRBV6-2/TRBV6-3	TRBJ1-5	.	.	CASSTLKKQPQHF	TGTGCCAGCAGTACTCTTAAAAAGCAGCCCCAGCATTTT
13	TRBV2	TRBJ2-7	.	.	CASSAQGSYEQYF	TGTGCCAGCTCGGCCCAGGGATCGTACGAGCAGTACTTC
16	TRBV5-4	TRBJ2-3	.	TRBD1	CASSPRGTGGTDTQYF	TGTGCCAGCAGCCCCCGGGGGACAGGGGGAACAGATACGCAGTATTTT
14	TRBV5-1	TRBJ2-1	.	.	CASSLEASYNEQFF	TGCGCCAGCAGCTTGGAGGCCAGTTACAATGAGCAGTTCTTC
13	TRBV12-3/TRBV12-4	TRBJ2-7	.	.	CASSLSPPYEQYF	TGTGCCAGCAGTTTAAGCCCGCCTTACGAGCAGTACTTC
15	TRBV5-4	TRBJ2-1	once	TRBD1	CASSRRDSQYNEQFF	TGTGCCAGCAGCCGACGGGACAGCCAATACAATGAGCAGTTCTTC
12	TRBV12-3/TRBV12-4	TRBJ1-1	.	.	CASRWANTEAFF	TGTGCCAGCAGGTGGGCCAACACTGAAGCTTTCTTT
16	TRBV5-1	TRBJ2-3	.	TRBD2	CASSLASGGAPDTQYF	TGCGCCAGCAGCTTGGCTAGCGGGGGGGCCCCAGATACGCAGTATTTT
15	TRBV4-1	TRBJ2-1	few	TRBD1	CASSTRTGEGYEQFF	TGCGCCAGCAGCACTCGGACAGGGGAGGGGTATGAGCAGTTCTTC
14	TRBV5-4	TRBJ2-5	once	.	CASSGRGLPETQYF	TGTGCCAGCAGCGGTCGGGGACTGCCAGAGACCCAGTACTTC
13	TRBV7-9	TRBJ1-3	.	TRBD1	CASRDSSGNTIYF	TGTGCCAGCCGGGACAGCTCTGGAAACACCATATATTTT
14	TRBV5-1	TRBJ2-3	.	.	CASSLGGDTDTQYF	TGCGCCAGCAGCTTGGGAGGAGATACAGATACGCAGTATTTT
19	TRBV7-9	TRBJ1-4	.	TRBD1	CASSSTAHQGTADNEKLFF	TGTGCCAGCAGCTCTACGGCGCATCAAGGGACAGCCGATAATGAAAAACTGTTTTTT
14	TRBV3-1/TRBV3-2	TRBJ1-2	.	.	CASSQVATNYGYTF	TGTGCCAGCAGCCAAGTGGCGACGAACTATGGCTACACCTTC
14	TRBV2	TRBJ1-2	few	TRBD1	CASFTLTGGYGYTF	TGTGCCAGCTTCACCCTGACAGGGGGCTATGGCTACACCTTC
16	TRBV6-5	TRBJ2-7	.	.	CASSSSGGDGTYEQYF	TGTGCCAGCAGTTCCTCCGGTGGGGATGGTACCTACGAGCAGTACTTC
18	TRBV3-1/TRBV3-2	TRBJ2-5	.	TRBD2	CASSQDYSSGGYKETQYF	TGTGCCAGCAGCCAAGATTACTCCAGCGGGGGGTACAAAGAGACCCAGTACTTC
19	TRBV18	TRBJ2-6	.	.	CASSPTSGRAGPGANVLTF	TGTGCCAGCTCACCAACCTCGGGACGGGCTGGCCCTGGGGCCAACGTCCTGACTTTC
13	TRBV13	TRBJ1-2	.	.	CASSSTDSYGYTF	TGTGCCAGCAGCTCCACAGACAGCTATGGCTACACCTTC
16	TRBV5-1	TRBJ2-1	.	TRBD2	CASSAQGTSDYNEQFF	TGCGCCAGCAGCGCACAAGGGACTAGCGACTACAATGAGCAGTTCTTC
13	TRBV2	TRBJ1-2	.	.	CASSGGQYYGYTF	TGTGCCAGCAGTGGTGGACAGTACTATGGCTACACCTTC
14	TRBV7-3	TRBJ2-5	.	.	CASSPSPGEETQYF	TGTGCCAGCAGTCCAAGCCCAGGGGAAGAGACCCAGTACTTC
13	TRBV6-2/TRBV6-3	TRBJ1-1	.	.	CASSHDRNTEAFF	TGTGCCAGCAGTCACGACCGGAACACTGAAGCTTTCTTT
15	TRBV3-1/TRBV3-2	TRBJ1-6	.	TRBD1	CASSPRQGGNSPLHF	TGTGCCAGCAGCCCCAGACAGGGGGGAAATTCACCCCTCCACTTT
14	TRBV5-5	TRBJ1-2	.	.	CASSITRQNYGYTF	TGTGCCAGCAGTATCACTCGACAGAATTATGGCTACACCTTC
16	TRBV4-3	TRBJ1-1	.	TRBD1	CASSQDLFQGVTEAFF	TGCGCCAGCAGCCAAGATTTGTTCCAGGGGGTTACTGAAGCTTTCTTT
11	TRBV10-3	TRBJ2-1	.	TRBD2	CAIGTSAEQFF	TGTGCCATCGGGACTAGCGCCGAGCAGTTCTTC
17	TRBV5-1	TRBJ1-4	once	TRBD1	CASSSTGQGSPNEKLFF	TGCGCCAGCAGCTCGACGGGACAGGGGAGCCCTAATGAAAAACTGTTTTTT
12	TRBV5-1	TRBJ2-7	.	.	CASSSGNFEQYF	TGCGCCAGCAGCTCCGGAAATTTCGAGCAGTACTTC
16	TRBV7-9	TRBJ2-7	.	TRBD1	CASSLEPGQLSYEQYF	TGTGCCAGCAGCTTAGAGCCGGGACAGCTCTCCTACGAGCAGTACTTC
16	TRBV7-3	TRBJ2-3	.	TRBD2	CASSGLAGAPVDTQYF	TGTGCCAGCAGCGGTTTAGCGGGGGCCCCAGTAGATACGCAGTATTTT
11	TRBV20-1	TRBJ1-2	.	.	CSARPTYTYTF	TGCAGTGCTAGACCCACTTATACGTACACCTTC
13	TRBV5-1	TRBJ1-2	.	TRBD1	CASTLVEGASYTF	TGCGCCAGCACCCTTGTGGAGGGGGCTAGCTACACCTTC